A single sample gave rise to the 7 T cell receptor beta chains below, sequenced in a study of cytomegalovirus exposure and HLA in healthy donors. Vbeta (60) and Jbeta (13) primers were used in the PCR. Here immunoSEQ multiplex PCR was the method, and the copy in TCRdb shows in-frame clones only, minus some. The data contain some 150,000 clones, 55% to 80% of them singletons. Sequencing was carried out using PBMCs. All receptors come from an older woman in good health and CMV-seropositive.

The chain combines TRBV28 with TRBJ2-1; tentative D call: TRBD2 (6 bases). V lost 8 bases and J lost 9, with 17 bases in between. Germline-derived CDR1 and CDR2 are MDHEN and SYDVKM. The length of the CDR3 is 13 residues. The CDR3 protein is CASCLIRDSEQFF. CDR3 DNA sequence: TGTGCCAGCTGTCTTATCCGGGACTCTGAGCAGTTCTTC.

This rearrangement joins TRBV6-1 to TRBJ2-5; TRBD1 matches at 9 bases. The CDR3 has 17 residues. V trimming: 2 bases; J trimming: 0 bases; junction bases outside the gene matches: 7. Germline values: CDR1 MNHNS, CDR2 SASEGT. The CDR3 nucleotides read TGTGCCAGCAGTGAATACTTAGGGACAGGGTACCAAGAGACCCAGTACTTC. Protein: CASSEYLGTGYQETQYF.

A few counts support this clone. The gene calls are TRBV6-5 and TRBJ2-7; possible D gene TRBD2, 5 bases. This CDR3 has 12 amino acids. The V gene lost 6 bases and the J gene lost 4 bases, with 10 bases spanning the gap. Germline loops: CDR1 MNHEY, CDR2 SVGAGI. CDR3 loop: CASSGGGYEQYF. The CDR3 DNA sequence: TGTGCCAGCAGCGGAGGCGGTTACGAGCAGTACTTC.

This chain connects TRBV29-1 to TRBJ2-4, with 9 bases aligning to TRBD1. The CDR3 length is 14 residues. V dropped 5 bases and J dropped 6; count of bases not matched to a gene: 8. Germline CDR1 and CDR2: SQVTM and ANQGSEA. The CDR3 nucleotides are TGCAGCGTTAGAGAGGGACAGGGTCGAAACATTCAGTACTTC. Translating gives CSVREGQGRNIQYF.

The V and J genes are TRBV5-6 and TRBJ2-1; a weak D match, TRBD2 (5 bases). V shed 3 bases and J shed 8 bases, with 12 bases lying between them. The CDR3 extends over 13 amino acids. Germline V gene lookup returns CDR1 SGHDT and CDR2 YYEEEE. CDR3 loop: CASSSDLEDEQFF. CDR3 DNA sequence: TGTGCCAGCAGCTCGGACTTGGAGGATGAGCAGTTCTTC.

The CDR3 sequence is CASSLYAGFDNQPQHF. CDR3 DNA: TGTGCCAGCAGTTTGTACGCAGGGTTTGACAATCAGCCCCAGCATTTT. The chain is built from TRBV28 and TRBJ1-5; maybe TRBD1 (5 bases). Per the germline V gene, CDR1 is MDHEN and CDR2 is SYDVKM. The CDR3 has 16 amino acids. Trimming shortened V by 3 bases and J by 3 bases, and 15 bases separated the two germline ends.

V gene TRBV2 combines with J gene TRBJ2-5; a weak D match, TRBD1 (6 bases). Trimming pared 10 bases from V and 5 bases from J, leaving 20 bases between. CDR1 and CDR2 from the germline V gene are SNHLY and FYNNEI. This CDR3 contains 14 residues. The CDR3 DNA reads as TGTGCCACCTACCGGGACACCCAGGGGGAGACCCAGTACTTC. Amino acids: CATYRDTQGETQYF.